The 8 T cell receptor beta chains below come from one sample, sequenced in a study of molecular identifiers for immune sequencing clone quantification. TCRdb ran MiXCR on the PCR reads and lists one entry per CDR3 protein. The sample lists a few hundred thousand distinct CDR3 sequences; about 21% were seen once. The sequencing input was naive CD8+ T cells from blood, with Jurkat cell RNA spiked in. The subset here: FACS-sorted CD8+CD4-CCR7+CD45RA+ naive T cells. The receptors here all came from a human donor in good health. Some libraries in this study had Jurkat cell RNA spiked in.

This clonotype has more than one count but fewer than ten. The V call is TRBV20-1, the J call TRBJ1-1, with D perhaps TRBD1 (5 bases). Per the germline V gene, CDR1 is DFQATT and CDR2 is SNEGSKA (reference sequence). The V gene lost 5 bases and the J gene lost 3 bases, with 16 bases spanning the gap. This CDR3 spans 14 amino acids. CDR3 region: CSADRSLPDTEAFF. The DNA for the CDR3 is TGCAGTGCTGACAGAAGTTTGCCGGACACTGAAGCTTTCTTT.

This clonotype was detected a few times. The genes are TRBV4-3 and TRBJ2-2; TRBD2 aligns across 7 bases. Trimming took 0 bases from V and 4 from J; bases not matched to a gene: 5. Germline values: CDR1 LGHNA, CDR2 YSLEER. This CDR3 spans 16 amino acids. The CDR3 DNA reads TGCGCCAGCAGCCAAGATCGGGGGGTCGGCACCGGGGAGCTGTTTTTT. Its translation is CASSQDRGVGTGELFF.

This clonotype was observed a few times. DNA of the CDR3: TGTGCCAGTAGTACCAGGCAGGGAGGAAACACCGGGGAGCTGTTTTTT. Translating gives CASSTRQGGNTGELFF. V and J are TRBV19 and TRBJ2-2; TRBD2 might be the D (6 bases). CDR3 length: 16 residues. In germline, CDR1 is LNHDA, CDR2 SQIVND (reference sequence). The V end lost 4 bases, the J end lost 2 bases, and 14 bases lay between the germline ends.

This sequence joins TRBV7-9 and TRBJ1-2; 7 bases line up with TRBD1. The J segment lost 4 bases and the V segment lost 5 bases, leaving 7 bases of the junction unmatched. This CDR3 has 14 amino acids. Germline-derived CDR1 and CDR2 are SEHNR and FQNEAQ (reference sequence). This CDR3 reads CASSPTGSSYGYTF. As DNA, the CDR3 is TGTGCCAGCAGCCCGACAGGGTCCTCCTATGGCTACACCTTC.

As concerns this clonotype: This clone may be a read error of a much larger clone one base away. The CDR3 loop reads CASSPLLANALTF. CDR3 DNA sequence: TGTGCCAGCAGTCCCCTACTGGCCAACGCCCTGACTTTC. The rearrangement uses TRBV6-5 and TRBJ2-6; D is unclear. This CDR3 is 13 amino acids long. Germline CDR1 MNHEY, CDR2 SVGAGI.

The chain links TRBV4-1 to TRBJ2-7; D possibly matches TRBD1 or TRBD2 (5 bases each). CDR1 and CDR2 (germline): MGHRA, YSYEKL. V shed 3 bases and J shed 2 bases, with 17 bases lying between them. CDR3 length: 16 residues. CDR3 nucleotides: TGCGCCAGCAGCCATGGAACCGGGACGGCGGCCTACGAGCAGTACTTC. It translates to CASSHGTGTAAYEQYF.

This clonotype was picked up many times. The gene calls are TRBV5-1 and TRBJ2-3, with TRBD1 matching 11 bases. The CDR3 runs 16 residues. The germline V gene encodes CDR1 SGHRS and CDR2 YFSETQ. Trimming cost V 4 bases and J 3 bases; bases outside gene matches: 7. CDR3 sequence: CASSIRDRGSTDTQYF. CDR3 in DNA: TGCGCCAGCAGCATCCGGGACAGGGGGTCTACAGATACGCAGTATTTT.

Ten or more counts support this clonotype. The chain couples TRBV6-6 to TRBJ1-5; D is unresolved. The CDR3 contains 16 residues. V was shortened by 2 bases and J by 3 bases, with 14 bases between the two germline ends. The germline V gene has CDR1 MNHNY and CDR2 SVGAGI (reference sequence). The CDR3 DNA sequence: TGTGCCAGCAGTTACGGCGCCCCAAGGCACAATCAGCCCCAGCATTTT. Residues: CASSYGAPRHNQPQHF.